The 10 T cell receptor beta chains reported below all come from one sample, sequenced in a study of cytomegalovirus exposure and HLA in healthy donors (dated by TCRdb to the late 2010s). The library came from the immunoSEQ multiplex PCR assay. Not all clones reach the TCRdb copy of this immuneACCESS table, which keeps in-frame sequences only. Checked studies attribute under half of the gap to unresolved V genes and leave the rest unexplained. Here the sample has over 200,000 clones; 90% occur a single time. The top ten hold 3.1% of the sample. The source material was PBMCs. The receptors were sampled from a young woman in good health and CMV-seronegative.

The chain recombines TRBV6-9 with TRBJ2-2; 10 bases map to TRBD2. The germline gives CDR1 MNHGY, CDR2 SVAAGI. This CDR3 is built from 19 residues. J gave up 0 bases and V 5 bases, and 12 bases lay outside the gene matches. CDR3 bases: TGTGCCAGCAGTAAGGAGCTAGCGGGAGAAAGGGCGAACACCGGGGAGCTGTTTTTT. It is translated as CASSKELAGERANTGELFF.

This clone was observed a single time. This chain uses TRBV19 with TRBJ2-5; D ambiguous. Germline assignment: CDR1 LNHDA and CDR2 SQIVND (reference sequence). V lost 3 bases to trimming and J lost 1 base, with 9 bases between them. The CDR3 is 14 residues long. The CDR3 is CASSISHSQETQYF. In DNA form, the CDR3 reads TGTGCCAGTAGTATCAGCCACTCCCAAGAGACCCAGTACTTC.

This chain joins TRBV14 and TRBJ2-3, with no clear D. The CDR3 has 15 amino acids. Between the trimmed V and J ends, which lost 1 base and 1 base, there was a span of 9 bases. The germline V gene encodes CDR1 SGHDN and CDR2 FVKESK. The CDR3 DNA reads TGTGCCAGCAGCCAAGCCGACGGCCGCACAGATACGCAGTATTTT. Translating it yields CASSQADGRTDTQYF.

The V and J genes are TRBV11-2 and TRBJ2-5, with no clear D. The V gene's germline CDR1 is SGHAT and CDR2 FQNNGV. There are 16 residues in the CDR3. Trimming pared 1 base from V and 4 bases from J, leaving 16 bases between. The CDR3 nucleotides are TGTGCCAGCAGCTTAGCAATTGGTGGTTGGGGAGAGACCCAGTACTTC. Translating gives CASSLAIGGWGETQYF.

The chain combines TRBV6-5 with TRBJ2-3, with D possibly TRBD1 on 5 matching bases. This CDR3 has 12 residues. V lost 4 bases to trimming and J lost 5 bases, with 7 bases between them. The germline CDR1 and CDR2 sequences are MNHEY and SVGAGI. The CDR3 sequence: CASSSGRDTQYF. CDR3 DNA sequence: TGTGCCAGCAGTTCAGGGCGAGATACGCAGTATTTT.

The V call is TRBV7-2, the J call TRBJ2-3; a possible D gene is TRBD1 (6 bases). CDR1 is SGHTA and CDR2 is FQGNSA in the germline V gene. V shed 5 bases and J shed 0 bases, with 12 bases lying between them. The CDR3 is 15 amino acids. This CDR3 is CASSLRQESTDTQYF. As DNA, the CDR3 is TGTGCCAGCAGCCTAAGACAGGAGAGCACAGATACGCAGTATTTT.

The DNA of the CDR3 is TGCGCCAGCAGCGACCGCATGAACACTGAAGCTTTCTTT. It specifies CASSDRMNTEAFF. This chain uses TRBV5-1 with TRBJ1-1, with unresolved D. Trimming cost V 4 bases and J 0 bases, with 7 bases left between them. This CDR3 has 13 residues. In germline, CDR1 is SGHRS, CDR2 YFSETQ.

In DNA form, the CDR3 reads TGTGCCAGCACCCGGGGAATTCGTGAAAAACTGTTTTTT. Amino acids: CASTRGIREKLFF. V gene TRBV7-9 combines with J gene TRBJ1-4, with no clear D. Trimming removed 7 bases at V and 7 bases at J, with 13 bases between. Germline V gene sequence: CDR1 SEHNR, CDR2 FQNEAQ (reference sequence). The CDR3 spans 13 residues.

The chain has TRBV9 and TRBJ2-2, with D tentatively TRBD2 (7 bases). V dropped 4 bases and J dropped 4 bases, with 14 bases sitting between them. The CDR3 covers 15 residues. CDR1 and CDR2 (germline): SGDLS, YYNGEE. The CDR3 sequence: CASSPGGGATGELFF. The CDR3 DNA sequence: TGTGCCAGCAGCCCTGGAGGGGGGGCCACCGGGGAGCTGTTTTTT.

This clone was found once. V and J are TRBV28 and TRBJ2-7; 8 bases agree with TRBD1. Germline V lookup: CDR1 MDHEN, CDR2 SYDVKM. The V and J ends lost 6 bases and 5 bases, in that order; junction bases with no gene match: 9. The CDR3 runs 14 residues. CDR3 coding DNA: TGTGCCAGCAGGGGACAGGTAAATTATCACGAGCAGTACTTC. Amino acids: CASRGQVNYHEQYF.